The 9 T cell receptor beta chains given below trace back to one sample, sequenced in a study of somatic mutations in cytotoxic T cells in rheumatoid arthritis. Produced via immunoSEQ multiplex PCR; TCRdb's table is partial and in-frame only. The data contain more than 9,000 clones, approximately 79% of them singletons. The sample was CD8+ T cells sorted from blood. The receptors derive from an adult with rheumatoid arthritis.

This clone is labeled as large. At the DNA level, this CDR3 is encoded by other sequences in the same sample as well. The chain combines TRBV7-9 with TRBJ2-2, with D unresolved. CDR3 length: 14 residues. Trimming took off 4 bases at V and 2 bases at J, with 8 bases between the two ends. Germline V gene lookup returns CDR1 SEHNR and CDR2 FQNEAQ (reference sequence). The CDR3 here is CASSSNPNTGELFF. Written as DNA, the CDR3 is TGTGCCAGCAGCTCTAACCCTAACACCGGGGAGCTGTTTTTT.

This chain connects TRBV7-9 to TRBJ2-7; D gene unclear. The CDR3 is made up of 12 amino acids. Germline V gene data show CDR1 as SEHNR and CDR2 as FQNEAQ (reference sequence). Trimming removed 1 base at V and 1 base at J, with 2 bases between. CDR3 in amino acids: CASSLVSYEQYF. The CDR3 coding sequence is TGTGCCAGCAGCTTAGTTTCCTACGAGCAGTACTTC.

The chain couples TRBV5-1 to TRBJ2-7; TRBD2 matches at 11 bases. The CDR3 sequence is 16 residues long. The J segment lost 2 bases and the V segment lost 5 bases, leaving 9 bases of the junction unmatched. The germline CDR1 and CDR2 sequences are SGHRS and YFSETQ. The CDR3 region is CASSWVGLAETYEQYF. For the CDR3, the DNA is TGCGCCAGCAGTTGGGTGGGACTAGCGGAGACCTACGAGCAGTACTTC.

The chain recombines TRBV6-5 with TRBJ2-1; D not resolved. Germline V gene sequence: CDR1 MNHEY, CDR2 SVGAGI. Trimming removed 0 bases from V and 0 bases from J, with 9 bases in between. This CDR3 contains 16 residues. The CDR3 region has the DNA TGTGCCAGCAGTTACTCGGGCGAGAGCTCCTACAATGAGCAGTTCTTC. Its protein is CASSYSGESSYNEQFF.

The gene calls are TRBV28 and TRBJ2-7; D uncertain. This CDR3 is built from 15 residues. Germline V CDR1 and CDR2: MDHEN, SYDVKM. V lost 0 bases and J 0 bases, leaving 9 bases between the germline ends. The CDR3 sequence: CASSLWSESSYEQYF. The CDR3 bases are TGTGCCAGCAGTTTATGGAGTGAGAGCTCCTACGAGCAGTACTTC.

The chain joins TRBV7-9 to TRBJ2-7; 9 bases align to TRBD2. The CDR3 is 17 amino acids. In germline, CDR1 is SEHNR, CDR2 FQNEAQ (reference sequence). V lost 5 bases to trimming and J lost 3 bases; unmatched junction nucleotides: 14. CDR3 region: CASSTTMTSGNSYEQYF. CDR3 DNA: TGTGCCAGCAGCACAACCATGACTAGCGGCAATAGCTACGAGCAGTACTTC.

This chain's CDR3 is CASSLRPDSADTQYF. DNA for the CDR3: TGCGCCAGCAGCCTTAGACCGGACTCCGCAGATACGCAGTATTTT. V is TRBV4-1 and J is TRBJ2-3; a weak D match, TRBD2 (5 bases). The V gene lost 4 bases and the J gene lost 4 bases, with 15 bases spanning the gap. This CDR3 comprises 15 residues. In germline, CDR1 is MGHRA, CDR2 YSYEKL.

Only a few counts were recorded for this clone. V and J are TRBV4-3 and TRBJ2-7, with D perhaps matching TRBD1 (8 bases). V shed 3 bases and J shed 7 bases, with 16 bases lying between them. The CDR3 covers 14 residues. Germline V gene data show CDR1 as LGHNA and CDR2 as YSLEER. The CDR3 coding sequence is TGCGCCAGCAGCCAGAGGACAGGGCGGGGGGAGCAGTACTTC. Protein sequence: CASSQRTGRGEQYF.

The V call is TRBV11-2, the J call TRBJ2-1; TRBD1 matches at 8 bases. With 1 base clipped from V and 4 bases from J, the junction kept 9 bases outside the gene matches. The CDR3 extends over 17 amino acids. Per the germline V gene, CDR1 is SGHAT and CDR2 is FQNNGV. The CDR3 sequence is CASSLGPGGAEYNEQFF. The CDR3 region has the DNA TGTGCCAGCAGCTTAGGTCCAGGGGGCGCGGAGTACAATGAGCAGTTCTTC.